This is a list of T cell receptor beta chains from one sample in a study of T cells in Graves' hyperthyroidism and ophthalmopathy. TCRdb analysed the multiplex PCR reads with MiXCR anew, one entry per CDR3 protein. The sample records around 570,000 distinct CDR3 sequences, 20% being singletons. Source material: blood. The source of these receptors is a man aged 40-55 years with Graves' ophthalmopathy. CDR3s include the opening cysteine and the closing phenylalanine or tryptophan. Fields, in order: V gene, clone size, J gene, D gene, CDR3 protein, CDR3 DNA. D genes are given only for firm matches. Clone size appears in some rows only: once, few, many, or a class for an expanded clone.

TRBV12-3/TRBV12-4	NA	TRBJ2-1	NA	CASSLAVEGNEQFF	TGTGCCAGCAGTTTAGCGGTTGAGGGGAACGAGCAGTTCTTC
TRBV12-3/TRBV12-4	few	TRBJ2-2	TRBD2	CASTGSGANTGELFF	TGTGCCAGCACGGGGAGCGGGGCGAACACCGGGGAGCTGTTTTTT
TRBV5-1	many	TRBJ2-1	NA	CASSLSRAGNEQFF	TGCGCCAGCAGCTTGTCCCGGGCGGGAAATGAGCAGTTCTTC
TRBV6-1	NA	TRBJ2-7	NA	CASSEARSPYEQYF	TGTGCCAGCAGTGAAGCGAGATCCCCCTACGAGCAGTACTTC
TRBV6-2/TRBV6-3	many	TRBJ2-3	TRBD2	CASRPTSGVGNTQYF	TGTGCCAGCAGGCCGACTAGCGGAGTGGGAAATACGCAGTATTTT
TRBV6-2/TRBV6-3	NA	TRBJ2-1	TRBD1	CASRGDRGFYNEQFF	TGTGCCAGCAGAGGGGACAGGGGTTTCTACAATGAGCAGTTCTTC
TRBV6-1	NA	TRBJ2-7	NA	CASSMTEFSYEQYF	TGTGCCAGCAGTATGACAGAATTCTCCTACGAGCAGTACTTC
TRBV5-1	many	TRBJ2-1	NA	CASKGGISYNEQFF	TGCGCCAGCAAGGGCGGGATCTCCTACAATGAGCAGTTCTTC
TRBV2	many	TRBJ2-3	NA	CASSDGRRLSTDTQYF	TGTGCCAGCAGTGACGGGCGGAGATTAAGCACAGATACGCAGTATTTT
TRBV14	few	TRBJ1-1	NA	CASSPLGRVSTEAFF	TGTGCCAGCAGCCCCCTCGGCAGGGTGAGCACTGAAGCTTTCTTT